A selection of T cell receptor beta chains follows, all from one sample in a study of blood T cell repertoires in COVID-19. Some clones are missing from TCRdb's copy, which holds only in-frame ones; the method was immunoSEQ multiplex PCR. Here the sample spans over 50,000 clones, over 75% being singletons. Sequenced material: peripheral blood. The receptor source for this set is a man between 60 and 70 years old with acute or convalescent COVID-19. Each CDR3 is given with its conserved first and last residue. The D gene is left open where the match is weak. Not every row has a clone size; where given, it reads once, few, many or a size class.

clone_size | cdr3_length | d_call | j_call | v_call | cdr3_aa | cdr3_nt
- | 15 | - | TRBJ1-2 | TRBV7-9 | CASSLAEDSNYGYTF | TGTGCCAGCAGCTTAGCGGAGGACTCAAACTATGGCTACACCTTC
- | 15 | - | TRBJ2-1 | TRBV9 | CASSVAPGRGNEQFF | TGTGCCAGCAGCGTAGCTCCGGGGCGGGGAAATGAGCAGTTCTTC
- | 14 | TRBD1 | TRBJ1-2 | TRBV2 | CASSADRGNYGYTF | TGTGCCAGCAGCGCAGACAGGGGCAACTATGGCTACACCTTC
- | 14 | TRBD2 | TRBJ2-7 | TRBV27 | CASPRAGERYEQYF | TGTGCCAGCCCTCGAGCGGGGGAGCGGTACGAGCAGTACTTC
- | 16 | TRBD2 | TRBJ2-1 | TRBV4-3 | CASSQQGTSRNNEQFF | TGCGCCAGCAGCCAGCAGGGGACTAGCAGGAACAATGAGCAGTTCTTC
- | 15 | - | TRBJ2-3 | TRBV9 | CASSVVAASTDTQYF | TGTGCCAGCAGCGTAGTAGCGGCTAGCACAGATACGCAGTATTTT
- | 14 | - | TRBJ1-5 | TRBV24-1 | CATSDRQLNQPQHF | TGTGCCACCAGTGACAGACAGCTCAATCAGCCCCAGCATTTT
- | 18 | TRBD2 | TRBJ2-5 | TRBV4-3 | CASSQDRGAGGLGETQYF | TGCGCCAGCAGCCAAGATCGGGGAGCGGGGGGCCTAGGGGAGACCCAGTACTTC
- | 16 | TRBD1 | TRBJ1-5 | TRBV4-3 | CASSQGRDSHNQPQHF | TGCGCCAGCAGCCAGGGCCGGGACAGTCACAATCAGCCCCAGCATTTT
- | 16 | TRBD1 | TRBJ1-4 | TRBV5-1 | CASSWGRGGLNEKLFF | TGCGCCAGCAGCTGGGGAAGAGGGGGCCTTAATGAAAAACTGTTTTTT
- | 14 | - | TRBJ1-1 | TRBV10-2 | CASVTVDMNTEAFF | TGCGCCAGTGTGACAGTCGACATGAACACTGAAGCTTTCTTT
- | 14 | - | TRBJ1-2 | TRBV9 | CASSLRDTSDGYTF | TGTGCCAGCAGTCTCCGGGACACCAGCGATGGCTACACCTTC
- | 16 | - | TRBJ2-2 | TRBV5-1 | CASSNVRTANTGELFF | TGCGCCAGCAGTAACGTTAGGACAGCTAACACCGGGGAGCTGTTTTTT
few | 14 | - | TRBJ1-6 | TRBV18 | CASSPGRGIKPLHF | TGTGCCAGCTCACCGGGCAGGGGAATTAAACCCCTCCACTTT
- | 17 | - | TRBJ2-1 | TRBV7-8 | CASSLRVRREVSDEQFF | TGTGCCAGCAGCTTACGTGTCAGGAGGGAGGTCTCCGATGAGCAGTTCTTC
- | 12 | - | TRBJ1-5 | TRBV19 | CASSTYNQPQHF | TGTGCCAGTAGTACCTACAATCAGCCCCAGCATTTT
- | 14 | - | TRBJ2-5 | TRBV4-2 | CASSQGGGQETQYF | TGTGCCAGCAGCCAAGGTGGGGGCCAGGAGACCCAGTACTTC
- | 16 | - | TRBJ1-2 | TRBV27 | CASSPTLGRTLYGYTF | TGTGCCAGCAGTCCCACCCTAGGTAGGACACTCTATGGCTACACCTTC
- | 18 | - | TRBJ2-2 | TRBV14 | CASSPRDTLLWGTGELFF | TGTGCCAGCAGCCCCCGGGACACTCTCCTTTGGGGGACCGGGGAGCTGTTTTTT
- | 15 | - | TRBJ1-6 | TRBV2 | CASRREVSSDSPLHF | TGTGCCAGCAGAAGAGAGGTTAGCAGTGATTCACCCCTCCACTTT
- | 14 | TRBD1 | TRBJ1-2 | TRBV7-2 | CASSPRDRGLGYTF | TGTGCCAGCAGCCCGCGGGACAGGGGCTTGGGCTACACCTTC
- | 13 | TRBD1 | TRBJ1-1 | TRBV13 | CASSFGQGTEAFF | TGTGCCAGCAGCTTCGGACAGGGCACTGAAGCTTTCTTT
- | 13 | - | TRBJ1-1 | TRBV2 | CASSEEVTTEAFF | TGTGCCAGCAGTGAGGAGGTAACCACTGAAGCTTTCTTT
- | 13 | - | TRBJ2-1 | TRBV19 | CASNPGPSNEQFF | TGTGCCAGTAACCCAGGGCCGAGCAATGAGCAGTTCTTC
- | 15 | TRBD1 | TRBJ2-6 | TRBV19 | CASRSGGSGANVLTF | TGTGCCAGTAGGTCAGGGGGTTCTGGGGCCAACGTCCTGACTTTC
- | 14 | - | TRBJ2-3 | TRBV11-3 | CASSFSSGFDTQYF | TGTGCCAGCAGCTTTAGTAGCGGATTTGATACGCAGTATTTT
- | 17 | - | TRBJ1-3 | TRBV19 | CASSSLVGSRSGNTIYF | TGTGCCAGTAGTAGTCTTGTGGGCAGCCGCTCTGGAAACACCATATATTTT
- | 15 | - | TRBJ2-1 | TRBV7-8 | CASSLRIRGNNEQFF | TGTGCCAGCAGCTTACGAATCAGGGGCAACAATGAGCAGTTCTTC
- | 13 | - | TRBJ1-3 | TRBV14 | CASSHSSGNTIYF | TGTGCCAGCAGCCACAGCTCTGGAAACACCATATATTTT
- | 15 | TRBD1 | TRBJ1-4 | TRBV5-1 | CASSSGTGWVEKLFF | TGCGCCAGCAGCTCTGGGACAGGGTGGGTTGAAAAACTGTTTTTT
- | 17 | - | TRBJ2-3 | TRBV24-1 | CATSDPSVGPGDDTQYF | TGTGCCACCAGTGATCCTTCCGTTGGGCCGGGAGATGATACGCAGTATTTT
- | 16 | - | TRBJ1-1 | TRBV2 | CASSEAGVSRGTEAFF | TGTGCCAGCAGTGAGGCCGGAGTCTCCCGGGGCACTGAAGCTTTCTTT
- | 16 | - | TRBJ2-7 | TRBV6-5 | CASSYRASVPSYEQYF | TGTGCCAGCAGTTACCGGGCTAGCGTACCTTCCTACGAGCAGTACTTC
- | 11 | - | TRBJ2-7 | TRBV6-2/TRBV6-3 | CASSRSYEQYF | TGTGCCAGCAGTCGGTCCTACGAGCAGTACTTC
few | 14 | - | TRBJ2-7 | TRBV6-5 | CASKPTIVSGEQYF | TGTGCCAGCAAGCCGACGATAGTGTCGGGCGAGCAGTACTTC
- | 15 | - | TRBJ2-1 | TRBV6-1 | CASSEAQGSYNEQFF | TGTGCCAGCAGTGAAGCGCAGGGCTCCTACAATGAGCAGTTCTTC
- | 15 | - | TRBJ1-5 | TRBV15 | CATSRQGTRNQPQHF | TGTGCCACCAGCAGACAGGGGACCCGCAATCAGCCCCAGCATTTT
- | 15 | - | TRBJ1-2 | TRBV5-1 | CASSLSQGEDYGYTF | TGCGCCAGCAGCTTATCTCAGGGTGAGGACTATGGCTACACCTTC
- | 14 | - | TRBJ2-5 | TRBV5-1 | CASSLGGGQETQYF | TGCGCCAGCAGCTTGGGAGGGGGCCAAGAGACCCAGTACTTC
- | 18 | TRBD2 | TRBJ2-2 | TRBV11-3 | CASSLDLAGVPYTGELFF | TGTGCCAGCAGCTTAGATCTGGCGGGGGTCCCTTACACCGGGGAGCTGTTTTTT
- | 17 | TRBD2 | TRBJ2-3 | TRBV12-5 | CASGLEGLAGLTDTQYF | TGTGCTAGTGGTTTGGAGGGGCTAGCGGGGCTCACAGATACGCAGTATTTT
- | 14 | - | TRBJ2-7 | TRBV13 | CASSLAGVRYEQYF | TGTGCCAGCAGCTTAGCAGGGGTACGTTACGAGCAGTACTTC
- | 15 | - | TRBJ2-1 | TRBV9 | CASSVGGRAYNEQFF | TGTGCCAGCAGCGTAGGTGGCAGGGCCTACAATGAGCAGTTCTTC
- | 16 | TRBD1 | TRBJ2-7 | TRBV11-2 | CASSPRRTGVGYEQYF | TGTGCCAGCAGCCCGCGGCGGACAGGGGTGGGCTACGAGCAGTACTTC
- | 14 | - | TRBJ1-1 | TRBV6-5 | CASSYSEGRTEAFF | TGTGCCAGCAGTTATTCGGAGGGCCGCACTGAAGCTTTCTTT
- | 14 | - | TRBJ1-3 | TRBV7-3 | CASSPVPGGNTIYF | TGTGCCAGCAGCCCGGTCCCGGGTGGAAACACCATATATTTT
- | 19 | TRBD2 | TRBJ2-2 | TRBV4-3 | CASSQDRLAGGRGTGELFF | TGCGCCAGCAGCCAAGATCGATTAGCGGGGGGGCGTGGCACCGGGGAGCTGTTTTTT
- | 13 | - | TRBJ1-5 | TRBV2 | CASSTGRNQPQHF | TGTGCCAGCAGTACAGGGCGCAATCAGCCCCAGCATTTT